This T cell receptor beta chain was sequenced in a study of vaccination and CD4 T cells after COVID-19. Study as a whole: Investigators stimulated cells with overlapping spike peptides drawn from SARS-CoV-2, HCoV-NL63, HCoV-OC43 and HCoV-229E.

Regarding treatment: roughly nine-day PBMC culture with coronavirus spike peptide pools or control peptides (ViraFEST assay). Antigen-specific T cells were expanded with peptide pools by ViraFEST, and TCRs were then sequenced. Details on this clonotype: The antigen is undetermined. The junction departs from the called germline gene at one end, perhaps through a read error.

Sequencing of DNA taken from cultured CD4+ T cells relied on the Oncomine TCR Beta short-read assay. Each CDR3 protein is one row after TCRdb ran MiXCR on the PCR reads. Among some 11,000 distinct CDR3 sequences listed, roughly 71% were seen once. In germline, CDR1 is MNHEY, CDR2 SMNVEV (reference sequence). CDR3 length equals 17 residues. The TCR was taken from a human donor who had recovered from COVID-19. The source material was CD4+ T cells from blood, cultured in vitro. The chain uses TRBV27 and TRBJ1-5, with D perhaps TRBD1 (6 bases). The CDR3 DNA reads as TGTACCAGCAGTTCCTTAGGGGGGCTAGTTAGCAATCAGCCCCAGCATTTT. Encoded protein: CTSSSLGGLVSNQPQHF.